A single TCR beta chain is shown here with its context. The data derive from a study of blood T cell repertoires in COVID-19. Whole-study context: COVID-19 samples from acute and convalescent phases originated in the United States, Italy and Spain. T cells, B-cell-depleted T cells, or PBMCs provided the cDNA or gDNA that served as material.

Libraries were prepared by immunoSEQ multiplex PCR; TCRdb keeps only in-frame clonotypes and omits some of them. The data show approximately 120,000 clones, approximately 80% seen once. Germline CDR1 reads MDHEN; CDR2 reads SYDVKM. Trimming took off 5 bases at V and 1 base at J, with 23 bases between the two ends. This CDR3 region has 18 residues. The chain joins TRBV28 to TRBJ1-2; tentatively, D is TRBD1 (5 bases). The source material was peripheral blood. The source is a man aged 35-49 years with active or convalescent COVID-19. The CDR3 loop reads CASSGHGGVRAINYGYTF. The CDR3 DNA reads TGTGCCAGCAGTGGTCATGGTGGGGTCAGGGCTATTAACTATGGCTACACCTTC.